Below, 5 T cell receptor beta chains from the same sample are listed, as sequenced in a study of blood T cell repertoires in COVID-19. Profiled with immunoSEQ multiplex PCR; TCRdb holds only in-frame clones, not every one. The table lists 35,000 to 45,000 clones, 75% to 80% of them singletons, with about 8.5% in the top ten. Specimen: peripheral blood. The receptors shown here come from a man aged 65 to 85 with active or convalescent COVID-19.

This clone was counted between two and nine times. This chain uses TRBV7-9 with TRBJ1-6; 8 bases agree with TRBD1. The germline V gene has CDR1 SEHNR and CDR2 FQNEAQ (reference sequence). The V and J ends lost 1 base and 11 bases, in that order; junction bases with no gene match: 7. This CDR3 spans 15 amino acids. The CDR3 here is CASSLEDRVEAPLHF. Written as DNA, the CDR3 is TGTGCCAGCAGCTTAGAGGACAGGGTGGAAGCACCCCTCCACTTT.

V and J are TRBV9 and TRBJ2-2; TRBD2 aligns across 7 bases. This CDR3 comprises 16 residues. The V gene end was trimmed by 0 bases and the J gene end by 3 bases; junction bases not matched to a gene: 5. CDR1 SGDLS and CDR2 YYNGEE come from the germline V gene. The CDR3 loop reads CASSVEPGRDTGELFF. As DNA, the CDR3 is TGTGCCAGCAGCGTAGAACCAGGGAGGGACACCGGGGAGCTGTTTTTT.

Here the CDR3 reads CASRSSGGTETQYF. For the CDR3, the DNA is TGTGCCAGCAGATCTAGCGGGGGGACAGAGACCCAGTACTTC. This chain connects TRBV28 to TRBJ2-5; the match to TRBD2 covers 11 bases. Per the germline V gene, CDR1 is MDHEN and CDR2 is SYDVKM. This CDR3 region has 14 residues. V lost 6 bases, J lost 4 bases, and 4 bases stayed unmatched.

This chain links TRBV25-1 with TRBJ1-2, with D possibly being TRBD1 (5 bases). Germline V gives CDR1 MGHDK, CDR2 SYGVNS. Trimming cost V 5 bases and J 4 bases, with 11 bases left between them. The CDR3 is made up of 13 amino acids. This chain's CDR3 is CASSISGAYGYTF. The CDR3 nucleotides are TGTGCCAGCAGTATTTCTGGGGCCTATGGCTACACCTTC.

The chain links TRBV11-2 to TRBJ1-1; tentative D call: TRBD1 (5 bases). The CDR3 sequence is 13 residues long. Germline CDR1 is SGHAT and CDR2 is FQNNGV. V lost 3 bases to trimming and J lost 8 bases, with 13 bases between them. The CDR3 reads CASSLGRGQEAFF. CDR3 DNA: TGTGCCAGCAGCTTGGGAAGGGGCCAAGAAGCTTTCTTT.